Listed below are T cell receptor beta chains from one sample, sequenced in a study of T-cell memory formation after mild COVID-19. TCRdb passed the 5' RACE reads through MiXCR, listing each CDR3 protein once. The data show over 130,000 distinct CDR3 sequences, 14% to 15% seen once. The material sequenced was PBMCs or a T cell subset sorted from them (not recorded which). These receptors were taken from an adult woman who had mild COVID-19 (a few samples of this study predate the infection). Cell type and time point are not known. Both conserved end residues are part of each CDR3. The order of the fields is J gene, V gene, D gene, clone size, CDR3 protein, CDR3 DNA. A D gene is named only where the DNA matches it firmly. Clone size appears in some rows only: once, few, many, or a class for an expanded clone.

TRBJ2-1 | TRBV2 | NA | NA | CASSVREQFF | TGTGCCAGCAGTGTTAGGGAGCAGTTCTTC
TRBJ2-1 | TRBV4-1 | TRBD2 | NA | CASSQDREGFDEQFF | TGCGCCAGCAGCCAAGATAGGGAGGGGTTTGATGAGCAGTTCTTC
TRBJ1-2 | TRBV5-1 | TRBD1 | few | CASSPGQGQDGYTF | TGCGCCAGCAGCCCAGGACAGGGGCAGGATGGCTACACCTTC
TRBJ2-2 | TRBV6-4 | TRBD1 | few | CASSDSYQGADTGELFF | TGTGCCAGCAGTGACTCGTATCAGGGGGCTGACACCGGGGAGCTGTTTTTT
TRBJ2-3 | TRBV4-2 | TRBD1 | few | CASSQDAGTGGSTDTQYF | TGTGCCAGCAGCCAAGATGCCGGGACAGGGGGTAGCACAGATACGCAGTATTTT
TRBJ2-7 | TRBV20-1 | NA | NA | CSAHEGYFYEQYF | TGCAGTGCCCATGAGGGGTATTTCTACGAGCAGTACTTC
TRBJ2-3 | TRBV7-6 | TRBD2 | few | CASSLAKGGGSTDTQYF | TGTGCCAGCAGCTTAGCGAAGGGCGGGGGTAGCACAGATACGCAGTATTTT
TRBJ2-2 | TRBV7-8 | NA | few | CASSWGLPGELFF | TGTGCCAGCAGCTGGGGGCTTCCCGGGGAGCTGTTTTTT
TRBJ2-7 | TRBV4-1 | NA | NA | CASSQATGFTYEQYF | TGCGCCAGCAGCCAGGCCACAGGGTTTACCTACGAGCAGTACTTC
TRBJ1-1 | TRBV6-5 | TRBD1 | NA | CASSGGQGSTEAFF | TGTGCCAGCAGTGGGGGACAGGGTAGTACTGAAGCTTTCTTT